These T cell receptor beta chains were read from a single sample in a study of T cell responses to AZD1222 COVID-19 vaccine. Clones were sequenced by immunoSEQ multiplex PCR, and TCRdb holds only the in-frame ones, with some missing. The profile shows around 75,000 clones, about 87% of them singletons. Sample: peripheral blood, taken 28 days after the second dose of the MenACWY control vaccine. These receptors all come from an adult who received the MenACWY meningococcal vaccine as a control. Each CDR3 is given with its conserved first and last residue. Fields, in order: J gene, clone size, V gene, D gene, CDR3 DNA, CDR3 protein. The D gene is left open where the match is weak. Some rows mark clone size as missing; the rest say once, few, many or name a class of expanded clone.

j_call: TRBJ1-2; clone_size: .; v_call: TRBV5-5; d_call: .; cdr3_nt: TGTGCCAGCAGCTTAAGACAAGATGGCTACACCTTC; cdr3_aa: CASSLRQDGYTF
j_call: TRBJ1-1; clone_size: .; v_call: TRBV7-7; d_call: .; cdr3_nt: TGTGCCAGCAGCCGGGACCAGAACACTGAAGCTTTCTTT; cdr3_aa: CASSRDQNTEAFF
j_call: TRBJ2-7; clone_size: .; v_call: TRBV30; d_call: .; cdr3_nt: TGTGCCTGGAGTGGCGCAGCCCCCTACGAGCAGTACTTC; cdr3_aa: CAWSGAAPYEQYF
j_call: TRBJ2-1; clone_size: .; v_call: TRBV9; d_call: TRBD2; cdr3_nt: TGTGCCAGCAGCGTAGCTACTGCTAGCGGGGGGTTTAGGGATGAGCAGTTCTTC; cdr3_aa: CASSVATASGGFRDEQFF
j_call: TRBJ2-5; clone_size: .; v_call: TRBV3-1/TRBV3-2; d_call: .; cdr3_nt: TGTGCCAGCAGCCAATTTGGCGAGACCCAGTACTTC; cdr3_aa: CASSQFGETQYF
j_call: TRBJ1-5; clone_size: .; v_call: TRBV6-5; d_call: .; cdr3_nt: TGTGCCAGCAGCAAAGGGCCCTTGGGAAATCAGCCCCAGCATTTT; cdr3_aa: CASSKGPLGNQPQHF
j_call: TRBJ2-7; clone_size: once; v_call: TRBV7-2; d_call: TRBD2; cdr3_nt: TGTGCCAGCAGCCAACTAGCGGGGTCTTCCGAGCAGTACTTC; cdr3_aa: CASSQLAGSSEQYF
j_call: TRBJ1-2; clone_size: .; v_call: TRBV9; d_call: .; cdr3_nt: TGTGCCAGCAGCGGAAACGGACACGTCCGCGGCTACACCTTC; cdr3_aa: CASSGNGHVRGYTF
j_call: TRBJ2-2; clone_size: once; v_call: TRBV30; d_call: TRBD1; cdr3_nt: TGTGCCTGGGGGAACCGGGACAGGGGACAGGCCGGGGAGCTGTTTTTT; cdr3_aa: CAWGNRDRGQAGELFF
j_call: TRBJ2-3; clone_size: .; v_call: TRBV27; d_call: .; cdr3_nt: TGTGCCAGCAGTTTCAACCGGGACTTTCAGCAGTATTTT; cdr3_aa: CASSFNRDFQQYF
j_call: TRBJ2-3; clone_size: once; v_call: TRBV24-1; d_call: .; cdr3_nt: TGTGCCACCAGTGAGGGGGCTAAGAGGGGTGCAGATACGCAGTATTTT; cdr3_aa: CATSEGAKRGADTQYF
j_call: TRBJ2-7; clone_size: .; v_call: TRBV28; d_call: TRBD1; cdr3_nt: TGTGCCAGCAGCCCCGGGGACAGGGTTACCGGCGAGCAGTACTTC; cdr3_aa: CASSPGDRVTGEQYF
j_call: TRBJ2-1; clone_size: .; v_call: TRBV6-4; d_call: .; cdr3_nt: TGTGCCAGCAGTATCTTCGGGCAGGGGGGGGCTGCTGAGCAGTTCTTC; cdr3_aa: CASSIFGQGGAAEQFF
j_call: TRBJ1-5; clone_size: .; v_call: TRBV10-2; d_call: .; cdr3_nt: TGCGCCAGCAGTGAGACTGGCCATCAGCCCCAGCATTTT; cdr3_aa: CASSETGHQPQHF
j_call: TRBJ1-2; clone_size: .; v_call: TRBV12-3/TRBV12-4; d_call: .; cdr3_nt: TGTGCCAGCAGTTCCAAGGTGGGCTACACCTTC; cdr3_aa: CASSSKVGYTF
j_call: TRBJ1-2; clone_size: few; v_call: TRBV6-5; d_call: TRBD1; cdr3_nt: TGTGCCAGCAGTCGACAGGGGGAATATGGCTACACCTTC; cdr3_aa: CASSRQGEYGYTF
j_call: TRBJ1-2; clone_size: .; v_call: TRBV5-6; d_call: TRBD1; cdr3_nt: TGTGCCAGCAGCTTGGAAGGGACAGCGATTCCCTATGGCTACACCTTC; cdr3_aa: CASSLEGTAIPYGYTF
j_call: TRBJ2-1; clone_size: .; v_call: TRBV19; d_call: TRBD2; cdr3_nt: TGTGCCAGTAGTTCTTGGACTAGCCCCGTAACAACCTACAATGAGCAGTTCTTC; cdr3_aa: CASSSWTSPVTTYNEQFF
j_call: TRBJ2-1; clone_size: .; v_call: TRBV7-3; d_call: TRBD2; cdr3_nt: TGTGCCAGCAGCCAACGGGGGGGCTACTACAATGAGCAGTTCTTC; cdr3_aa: CASSQRGGYYNEQFF
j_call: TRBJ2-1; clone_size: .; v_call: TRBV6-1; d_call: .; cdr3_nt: TGTGCCAGCAGTGAATACGGCAGTTGGGAGAGGAATGAGCAGTTCTTC; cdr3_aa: CASSEYGSWERNEQFF
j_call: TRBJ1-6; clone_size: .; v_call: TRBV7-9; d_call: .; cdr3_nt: TGTGCCAGCAGCTTAGGGGTCGGGGGGAGCTCCTATAATTCACCCCTCCACTTT; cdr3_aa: CASSLGVGGSSYNSPLHF
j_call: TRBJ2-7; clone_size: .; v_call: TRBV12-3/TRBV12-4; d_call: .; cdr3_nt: TGTGCCAGCAGTTCCGGGTCCTTGTGGGAGCAGTACTTC; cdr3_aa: CASSSGSLWEQYF
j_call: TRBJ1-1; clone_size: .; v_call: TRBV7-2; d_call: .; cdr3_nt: TGTGCCAGCAGCCAGTGGCAATCGTCTCTTCCTGAAGCTTTCTTT; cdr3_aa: CASSQWQSSLPEAFF
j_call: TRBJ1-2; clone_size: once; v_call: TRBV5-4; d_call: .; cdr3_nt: TGTGCCAGCAGCTTGGAAGGGCGAAACTATGGCTACACCTTC; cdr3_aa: CASSLEGRNYGYTF